These 27 T cell receptor beta chains were all obtained from the same sample, sequenced in a study of cytomegalovirus exposure and HLA in healthy donors. In the PCR, 60 Vbeta and 13 Jbeta primers were used. The assay was immunoSEQ multiplex PCR, and TCRdb's table has in-frame clones only and misses some. The repertoire holds more than 85,000 clones, with more than 65% as singletons. The material sequenced was PBMCs. Receptors originate from a woman aged 18-29 years in good health and CMV-seronegative.

This clone has a handful of counts. The J gene is TRBJ2-3, the V gene TRBV5-6, with no clear D. Trimming removed 5 bases from V and 2 bases from J, with 15 bases in between. CDR1 is SGHDT and CDR2 is YYEEEE in the germline V gene. CDR3 size: 15 residues. Here the CDR3 DNA reads TGTGCCAGCAGTCAAAGGCCAGGCTTCACAGATACGCAGTATTTT. Translating it yields CASSQRPGFTDTQYF.

This chain joins TRBV7-8 and TRBJ2-7; maybe TRBD1 (6 bases). The CDR3 spans 13 residues. The V gene lost 3 bases and the J gene lost 3 bases, with 9 bases spanning the gap. Per germline, CDR1 SGHVS and CDR2 FQNEAQ. As DNA, the CDR3 is TGTGCCAGCAGCTTCGGGACAAACTACGAGCAGTACTTC. Amino acid sequence: CASSFGTNYEQYF.

In DNA form, the CDR3 reads TGTGCCACCAGCAGAGGGCCGACAGGTAGGGGGAACACTGAAGCTTTCTTT. This translates into CATSRGPTGRGNTEAFF. The chain couples TRBV15 to TRBJ1-1, with a possible D match to TRBD1 (6 bases). The germline CDR1 and CDR2 sequences are LNHNV and YYDKDF (reference sequence). V lost 1 base, J lost 1 base, and 16 bases lay in between. The CDR3 totals 17 residues.

V gene TRBV18 combines with J gene TRBJ2-5; D is perhaps TRBD1 (5 bases). The CDR3 covers 14 residues. CDR1 is KGHSH, CDR2 LQKENI, per germline. V was cut by 6 bases and J by 5 bases, with 16 bases left in between. Written as DNA, the CDR3 is TGTGCCAGCTCCCGGCTCAGGGATGGGGAGACCCAGTACTTC. Amino acids: CASSRLRDGETQYF.

The chain links TRBV6-5 to TRBJ1-2, with TRBD1 matching over 8 bases. The ends lost 6 bases at V and 4 bases at J; junction bases unmatched: 7. The CDR3 runs 14 residues. Looked up from germline, CDR1 is MNHEY and CDR2 is SVGAGI. In DNA, the CDR3 is TGTGCCAGCAGCCCACAGGGGGGCGCCTATGGCTACACCTTC. This encodes CASSPQGGAYGYTF.

The rearrangement joins TRBV5-1 to TRBJ1-1; TRBD1 is a possible D gene (6 bases). Trimming took off 2 bases at V and 1 base at J, with 9 bases between the two ends. Germline CDR1 reads SGHRS; CDR2 reads YFSETQ. This CDR3 has 14 residues. In DNA form, the CDR3 reads TGCGCCAGCAGCTTTGGGACAACGAACACTGAAGCTTTCTTT. Residues: CASSFGTTNTEAFF.

Here the CDR3 reads CASSPGQSYQPQHF. CDR3 in DNA: TGTGCCAGCAGCCCGGGACAGAGCTATCAGCCCCAGCATTTT. The rearrangement uses TRBV7-2 and TRBJ1-5, with 7 positions matching TRBD1. Germline CDR1 reads SGHTA; CDR2 reads FQGNSA. The CDR3 has 14 residues. The V and J ends lost 5 bases and 5 bases, in that order; junction bases with no gene match: 6. The full variable domain, completed using reference TRBV7-2 and TRBJ1-5, is GAGVSQSPSNKVTEKGKDVELRCDPISGHTALYWYRQSLGQGLEFLIYFQGNSAPDKSGLPSDRFSAERTGGSVSTLTIQRTQQEDSAVYLCASSPGQSYQPQHFGDGTRLSIL.

This chain joins TRBV9 and TRBJ2-7; 7 nucleotides agree with TRBD2. Germline CDR1 reads SGDLS; CDR2 reads YYNGEE. V was clipped by 0 bases and J by 6 bases; unmatched bases: 15. The CDR3 covers 17 residues. The CDR3 reads CASSVDPGGYSTREQYF. Here the CDR3 DNA reads TGTGCCAGCAGCGTAGACCCGGGGGGATACTCCACCCGCGAGCAGTACTTC.

The rearrangement joins TRBV6-5 to TRBJ2-5; D call uncertain. The J call is in doubt because the DNA end fits TRBJ2-7 better. CDR1 MNHEY and CDR2 SVGAGI come from the germline V gene. The CDR3 sequence is 15 residues long. The CDR3, as DNA: TGTGCCAGCAGTTACTCGCCTGGTAGCTTCTACGAGCAGTACTTC. It encodes CASSYSPGSFYEQYF.

In its sample, this clone was seen a few times. The rearrangement joins TRBV15 to TRBJ2-5; 8 nucleotides align to TRBD2. The length of the CDR3 is 15 residues. In germline, CDR1 is LNHNV, CDR2 YYDKDF (reference sequence). Germline trimming cut 1 base from V and 5 bases from J; bases unmatched to any gene: 6. The CDR3 DNA follows: TGTGCCACCAGCAGAGCGCATGGCGGGGGGGAGACCCAGTACTTC. It is translated as CATSRAHGGGETQYF.

The rearrangement uses TRBV7-2 and TRBJ2-3; 9 nucleotides match TRBD2. Losses at the gene ends were 2 bases for V and 0 bases for J; bases not matched to a gene: 6. Germline V gene sequence: CDR1 SGHTA, CDR2 FQGNSA. The CDR3 consists of 17 residues. The CDR3 DNA reads TGTGCCAGCAGCTTAATAGGGACTAGCAGTAGCACAGATACGCAGTATTTT. Protein sequence: CASSLIGTSSSTDTQYF.

The rearrangement joins TRBV19 to TRBJ2-2; no firm D call. CDR1 and CDR2 from the germline V gene are LNHDA and SQIVND (reference sequence). V was shortened by 3 bases and J by 2 bases, with 7 bases between the two germline ends. This CDR3 has 14 amino acids. CDR3 DNA: TGTGCCAGTAGTATCGTACTTAACACCGGGGAGCTGTTTTTT. Translated: CASSIVLNTGELFF.

This clone occurred a few times. This chain links TRBV6-6 with TRBJ2-7, with D tentatively TRBD2 (5 bases). Germline CDR1 is MNHNY and CDR2 is SVGAGI (reference sequence). This CDR3 comprises 15 residues. Trimming stripped 2 bases from V and 2 bases from J, with 13 bases between. The CDR3 DNA reads as TGTGCCAGCAGTTACGAGGCGGCCGGGGCCTACGAGCAGTACTTC. Residues: CASSYEAAGAYEQYF.

The CDR3 DNA sequence: TGCAGCGCGAGAGGGGGGGCTCCCGGGGAGCTGTTTTTT. It encodes CSARGGAPGELFF. The chain employs TRBV29-1 and TRBJ2-2; D perhaps matches TRBD2 (7 bases). The germline V gene has CDR1 SQVTM and CDR2 ANQGSEA. The ends were cut back, 7 bases at V and 6 bases at J, with 15 bases in the middle. There are 13 residues in the CDR3.

The rearrangement links TRBV6-6 to TRBJ1-2; TRBD1 might be the D (5 bases). The CDR3 has 16 amino acids. Germline V CDR1 and CDR2: MNHNY, SVGAGI (reference sequence). The V end was cut by 2 bases, the J end by 7 bases, with 20 bases between. CDR3 residues: CASSYGGAATFSGYTF. The CDR3 coding sequence is TGTGCCAGCAGTTACGGCGGGGCAGCTACTTTCTCTGGCTACACCTTC.

Comment on this clone: Its ends do not fully match the called genes, so a read error is possible. In DNA, the CDR3 is TGTTCCAGCAGCTTTCGGGTAGCGGGGAAGGCCGGGGAGCTGTTTTTT. Its translation: CSSSFRVAGKAGELFF. The J gene is TRBJ2-2, the V gene TRBV7-9; 8 positions match TRBD2. The germline CDR1 and CDR2 sequences are SEHNR and FQNEAQ (reference sequence). The CDR3 is made up of 16 amino acids.

The chain joins TRBV9 to TRBJ2-7; 8 positions agree with TRBD2. Trimming took 0 bases from V and 4 from J; bases not matched to a gene: 6. Germline V gene lookup returns CDR1 SGDLS and CDR2 YYNGEE. CDR3 length equals 15 residues. The CDR3 spells CASSVGGSGMYEQYF. The DNA of the CDR3 is TGTGCCAGCAGCGTAGGGGGTAGCGGGATGTACGAGCAGTACTTC.

In this sample, this clone turned up once. The chain couples TRBV28 to TRBJ1-4, with D possibly matching TRBD1 (6 bases). Germline CDR1 and CDR2: MDHEN and SYDVKM. Trimming removed 4 bases from V and 8 bases from J, with 17 bases in between. This CDR3 has 15 residues. The DNA of the CDR3 is TGTGCCAGCAGTTCCGATGGGACACTCGGGGAAAAACTGTTTTTT. Amino acid sequence: CASSSDGTLGEKLFF.

This chain connects TRBV7-9 to TRBJ2-1; tentative D call: TRBD2 (6 bases). V lost 5 bases and J lost 9, with 17 bases in between. Per germline, CDR1 SEHNR and CDR2 FQNEAQ (reference sequence). The length of the CDR3 is 14 residues. The DNA for the CDR3 is TGTGCCAGCAGCGGCGGGATGGGCGGTGGTGAGCAGTTCTTC. Its translation: CASSGGMGGGEQFF.

This chain links TRBV30 with TRBJ1-5; 10 nucleotides line up with TRBD1. The germline V gene has CDR1 GTSNPN and CDR2 SVGIG (reference sequence). V trimming: 1 base; J trimming: 3 bases; junction bases outside the gene matches: 3. This CDR3 has 15 amino acids. This CDR3 is CAWSGTGGLNQPQHF. The CDR3 DNA sequence: TGTGCCTGGAGTGGGACAGGGGGGCTCAATCAGCCCCAGCATTTT.

The chain combines TRBV28 with TRBJ2-3; 10 bases are shared with TRBD2. Trimming took 5 bases from V and 5 from J; bases not matched to a gene: 7. Germline V gene sequence: CDR1 MDHEN, CDR2 SYDVKM. The CDR3 has 15 residues. CDR3 loop: CASSVSGRQEDTQYF. CDR3 bases: TGTGCCAGCAGTGTTAGCGGGAGGCAGGAAGATACGCAGTATTTT.

This clone appeared a single time. The chain uses TRBV30 and TRBJ2-5; TRBD2 agrees at 9 bases. Germline V gives CDR1 GTSNPN, CDR2 SVGIG (reference sequence). CDR3 size: 15 residues. Trimming took 1 base from V and 1 from J; bases not matched to a gene: 4. The CDR3 nucleotides are TGTGCCTGGAGTGACAGCGGGAGGTCCCAAGAGACCCAGTACTTC. Translating it yields CAWSDSGRSQETQYF.

The J gene is TRBJ1-2, the V gene TRBV2, with a weak D call TRBD1 (5 bases). Germline V CDR1 and CDR2: SNHLY, FYNNEI. V lost 7 bases and J lost 4, with 22 bases in between. The CDR3 consists of 16 residues. CDR3: CASNSPGGLGFYGYTF. The CDR3 nucleotides read TGTGCCAGCAATTCGCCCGGGGGGTTAGGGTTCTATGGCTACACCTTC.

The genes are TRBV28 and TRBJ2-7; D call uncertain. Trimming cost V 2 bases and J 4 bases, with 12 bases left between them. The CDR3 is 14 amino acids. CDR1 and CDR2 (germline): MDHEN, SYDVKM. In DNA, the CDR3 is TGTGCCAGCAGTTTACGAGGATACCATTACGAGCAGTACTTC. Translation gives CASSLRGYHYEQYF.

The chain joins TRBV27 to TRBJ2-7, with D maybe TRBD2 (7 bases). The CDR3 contains 16 residues. Germline CDR1 and CDR2: MNHEY and SMNVEV (reference sequence). Trimming stripped 6 bases from V and 1 base from J, with 19 bases between. In DNA form, the CDR3 reads TGTGCCAGCAGCCCTAAGGGGGGAGGGCCTTCCTACGAGCAGTACTTC. Its protein is CASSPKGGGPSYEQYF.

This chain uses TRBV28 with TRBJ1-2, with D perhaps TRBD1 (6 bases). There are 15 residues in the CDR3. The germline gives CDR1 MDHEN, CDR2 SYDVKM. Trimming left V 6 bases short and J 6 bases short, with 20 bases between. The CDR3 loop is CASRTVGGALHGYTF. The CDR3, as DNA: TGTGCCAGCAGAACCGTTGGGGGGGCGCTCCATGGCTACACCTTC.

V is TRBV29-1 and J is TRBJ1-1, with a possible D match to TRBD1 (5 bases). Trimming pared 0 bases from V and 7 bases from J, leaving 12 bases between. The CDR3 covers 13 residues. From germline, CDR1 is SQVTM and CDR2 ANQGSEA. CDR3 nucleotide sequence: TGCAGCGTTGAAGAATCCCAGGGCGATGAAGCTTTCTTT. Translated: CSVEESQGDEAFF. The full variable domain, its missing parts supplied by reference TRBV29-1 and TRBJ1-1, is SAVISQKPSRDICQRGTSLTIQCQVDSQVTMMFWYRQQPGQSLTLIATANQGSEATYESGFVIDKFPISRPNLTFSTLTVSNMSPEDSSIYLCSVEESQGDEAFFGQGTRLTVV.